Listed below are T cell receptor beta chains from one sample, sequenced in a study of blood T cells in healthy people across ages. TCRdb reanalysed the 5' RACE reads using MiXCR and keeps one entry per CDR3 protein. The sample yields over 750,000 distinct CDR3 sequences, 20% to 30% seen once. The same sample was also studied in work on T cells of mothers and their children.

Sequencing was carried out using blood. These receptors were obtained from a boy aged 5-17 years in good health. CDR3s include the opening cysteine and the closing phenylalanine or tryptophan. A D gene is named only where the DNA matches it firmly. Size is stated for part of the rows, as once, few or many counts, or as a class when the clone is expanded.

D: TRBD1
V: TRBV24-1
J: TRBJ1-2
size: NA
CDR3: CATSDAGTGYGYTF
DNA: TGTGCCACCAGTGATGCCGGGACAGGGTATGGCTACACCTTC

D: NA
V: TRBV10-3
J: TRBJ1-2
size: few
CDR3: CAISGQDAVNYGYTF
DNA: TGTGCCATCAGTGGCCAGGACGCCGTAAATTATGGCTACACCTTC

D: NA
V: TRBV20-1
J: TRBJ2-1
size: few
CDR3: CSARDTGPGGIEQFF
DNA: TGCAGTGCTAGAGATACAGGGCCCGGGGGCATCGAGCAGTTCTTC

D: TRBD2
V: TRBV7-9
J: TRBJ2-6
size: few
CDR3: CASSLYVASGDSGANVLTF
DNA: TGTGCCAGCAGCCTTTACGTGGCTAGCGGGGACTCTGGGGCCAACGTCCTGACTTTC

D: NA
V: TRBV7-2
J: TRBJ1-5
size: NA
CDR3: CASSSRGDYSNQPQHF
DNA: TGTGCCAGCAGCAGCCGGGGCGATTATAGCAATCAGCCCCAGCATTTT

D: NA
V: TRBV29-1
J: TRBJ2-3
size: few
CDR3: CSVELSTDTQYF
DNA: TGCAGCGTTGAACTTTCCACAGATACGCAGTATTTT

D: TRBD2
V: TRBV7-8
J: TRBJ2-5
size: few
CDR3: CASSLEGLADETQYF
DNA: TGTGCCAGCAGCTTGGAGGGACTAGCTGATGAGACCCAGTACTTC

D: TRBD2
V: TRBV20-1
J: TRBJ2-7
size: NA
CDR3: CSARDGVAGGVYEQYF
DNA: TGCAGTGCTAGAGATGGGGTAGCGGGAGGGGTCTACGAGCAGTACTTC

D: NA
V: TRBV29-1
J: TRBJ2-5
size: few
CDR3: CSGQGTQETQYF
DNA: TGCAGCGGTCAGGGTACCCAAGAGACCCAGTACTTC

D: NA
V: TRBV5-1
J: TRBJ2-7
size: few
CDR3: CASSVGYGEQYF
DNA: TGCGCCAGCAGCGTTGGGTACGGAGAGCAGTACTTC

D: TRBD2
V: TRBV12-3/TRBV12-4
J: TRBJ2-5
size: NA
CDR3: CASSQGLAESGETQYF
DNA: TGTGCCAGCAGCCAAGGACTAGCGGAGAGCGGAGAGACCCAGTACTTC

D: NA
V: TRBV4-1
J: TRBJ2-7
size: few
CDR3: CASSQDPTDSYEQYF
DNA: TGCGCCAGCAGCCAAGATCCGACGGACTCCTACGAGCAGTACTTC

D: TRBD2
V: TRBV6-5
J: TRBJ2-2
size: NA
CDR3: CASSYSLAGMETGELFF
DNA: TGTGCCAGCAGTTACTCTTTAGCGGGAATGGAAACCGGGGAGCTGTTTTTT

D: TRBD2
V: TRBV7-2
J: TRBJ2-1
size: NA
CDR3: CASSSPLTSGEGNEQFF
DNA: TGTGCCAGCAGCTCCCCCTTGACTAGCGGGGAGGGGAATGAGCAGTTCTTC

D: TRBD1
V: TRBV3-1
J: TRBJ2-7
size: few
CDR3: CASSQAGQGLGEQYF
DNA: TGTGCCAGCAGCCAAGCGGGACAGGGACTGGGCGAGCAGTACTTC

D: NA
V: TRBV20-1
J: TRBJ2-5
size: many
CDR3: CSASLGSGETQYF
DNA: TGCAGTGCTAGCTTAGGGTCTGGGGAGACCCAGTACTTC

D: TRBD1
V: TRBV5-6
J: TRBJ2-5
size: NA
CDR3: CASSFRQGQVETQYF
DNA: TGTGCCAGCAGCTTTAGACAGGGGCAAGTAGAGACCCAGTACTTC

D: NA
V: TRBV6-2/TRBV6-3
J: TRBJ1-2
size: NA
CDR3: CASSYDQNYAYTF
DNA: TGTGCCAGCAGTTACGATCAGAACTATGCCTACACCTTC

D: TRBD2
V: TRBV7-8
J: TRBJ2-1
size: NA
CDR3: CASSSTGTSVMDEQFF
DNA: TGTGCCAGCAGCTCGACCGGGACTAGCGTTATGGATGAGCAGTTCTTC

D: TRBD1
V: TRBV6-2/TRBV6-3
J: TRBJ1-1
size: NA
CDR3: CASSYSRGLRNTEAFF
DNA: TGTGCCAGCAGTTACAGCAGGGGGCTAAGGAACACTGAAGCTTTCTTT

D: TRBD2
V: TRBV5-1
J: TRBJ2-1
size: few
CDR3: CASSPSGSNFDEQFF
DNA: TGCGCCAGCAGTCCCAGCGGGAGCAATTTCGATGAGCAGTTCTTC

D: TRBD1
V: TRBV12-3/TRBV12-4
J: TRBJ2-5
size: few
CDR3: CASSVEPGQVFQETQYF
DNA: TGTGCCAGCAGTGTCGAACCGGGACAGGTTTTTCAAGAGACCCAGTACTTC

D: NA
V: TRBV6-1
J: TRBJ2-7
size: NA
CDR3: CTSSELPFYEQYF
DNA: TGTACCAGCAGTGAATTGCCCTTCTACGAGCAGTACTTC

D: TRBD1
V: TRBV5-1
J: TRBJ2-1
size: few
CDR3: CASSLIPGTGYNEQFF
DNA: TGCGCCAGCAGCCTTATCCCCGGGACAGGATACAATGAGCAGTTCTTC

D: NA
V: TRBV12-3/TRBV12-4
J: TRBJ1-5
size: few
CDR3: CASTTTSNQPQHF
DNA: TGTGCCAGCACCACAACTAGTAATCAGCCCCAGCATTTT

D: NA
V: TRBV28
J: TRBJ1-5
size: few
CDR3: CASSLLVRFDNQPQHF
DNA: TGTGCCAGCAGTTTGTTAGTCCGTTTTGACAATCAGCCCCAGCATTTT

D: NA
V: TRBV27
J: TRBJ2-7
size: few
CDR3: CASSLIAPSPYEQYF
DNA: TGTGCCAGCAGTTTAATCGCCCCCAGCCCCTACGAGCAGTACTTC

D: NA
V: TRBV12-3/TRBV12-4
J: TRBJ2-3
size: few
CDR3: CASSLGGETDTQYF
DNA: TGTGCCAGCAGTTTAGGGGGAGAGACAGATACGCAGTATTTT

D: NA
V: TRBV7-2
J: TRBJ2-1
size: few
CDR3: CASSLVNYEQFF
DNA: TGTGCCAGCAGCTTAGTTAACTATGAGCAGTTCTTC

D: TRBD2
V: TRBV12-3/TRBV12-4
J: TRBJ2-5
size: NA
CDR3: CASNLNTGGGSGSQTQYF
DNA: TGTGCCAGCAATTTGAATACCGGTGGGGGTAGCGGGAGTCAGACCCAGTACTTC

D: TRBD1
V: TRBV12-3/TRBV12-4
J: TRBJ1-1
size: NA
CDR3: CASNPTGGWGTEAFF
DNA: TGTGCCAGCAACCCGACAGGGGGCTGGGGCACTGAAGCTTTCTTT

D: NA
V: TRBV12-3/TRBV12-4
J: TRBJ1-2
size: few
CDR3: CASIRGDNYGYTF
DNA: TGTGCCAGCATCCGAGGGGATAACTATGGCTACACCTTC

D: TRBD2
V: TRBV7-2
J: TRBJ2-3
size: few
CDR3: CASSFGIAGGLDTQYF
DNA: TGTGCCAGCAGCTTCGGGATAGCGGGGGGCCTGGATACGCAGTATTTT

D: NA
V: TRBV10-3
J: TRBJ2-7
size: NA
CDR3: CAIRDSPHEQYF
DNA: TGTGCCATCAGGGATTCACCCCACGAGCAGTACTTC

D: NA
V: TRBV12-3/TRBV12-4
J: TRBJ1-2
size: few
CDR3: CASSFSRAGYTF
DNA: TGTGCCAGCAGTTTTTCCAGGGCTGGCTACACCTTC

D: TRBD1
V: TRBV20-1
J: TRBJ1-6
size: few
CDR3: CSARDRVNSPLHF
DNA: TGCAGTGCTCGAGACAGGGTTAATTCACCCCTCCACTTT

D: NA
V: TRBV4-1
J: TRBJ2-7
size: NA
CDR3: CASSQGPPGTIYEQYF
DNA: TGCGCCAGCAGCCAGGGACCCCCGGGGACGATCTACGAGCAGTACTTC

D: NA
V: TRBV20-1
J: TRBJ2-5
size: NA
CDR3: CSASGLVAIGGQYF
DNA: TGCAGCGCCTCCGGGTTGGTGGCGATCGGTGGCCAGTACTTC

D: NA
V: TRBV5-1
J: TRBJ1-1
size: NA
CDR3: CASSLEGTTEAFF
DNA: TGCGCCAGCAGCTTGGAGGGGACCACTGAAGCTTTCTTT

D: TRBD1
V: TRBV9
J: TRBJ2-6
size: few
CDR3: CASSVIPGQGLAGANVLTF
DNA: TGTGCCAGCAGCGTGATCCCGGGACAGGGGTTAGCTGGGGCCAACGTCCTGACTTTC

D: TRBD1
V: TRBV18
J: TRBJ2-1
size: NA
CDR3: CASGEGAGNEQFF
DNA: TGTGCCAGCGGTGAGGGGGCAGGGAATGAGCAGTTCTTC

D: NA
V: TRBV11-1
J: TRBJ2-1
size: NA
CDR3: CASSLDGGRSRNEQFF
DNA: TGTGCCAGCAGCTTAGATGGTGGGAGGAGTAGGAATGAGCAGTTCTTC

D: NA
V: TRBV11-2
J: TRBJ2-7
size: NA
CDR3: CASSLDGAFSYEQYF
DNA: TGTGCCAGCAGTTTGGACGGAGCCTTCTCCTACGAGCAGTACTTC